This entry lists 11 T cell receptor beta chains sequenced from one sample in a study of CD8 T cells in Susac syndrome. A quantity of about 0.45 to 1 ug RNA underwent reverse transcription using random hexamers. One entry per CDR3 protein results from TCRdb running MiXCR on the immunoSEQ multiplex PCR reads. There are around 71,000 distinct CDR3 sequences in the sample; over 90% occur only once, and approximately 0.1% lies in the top ten. Sequencing input: CD4+ T cells from PBMCs. The origin of the receptors is a human donor with multiple sclerosis.

This rearrangement joins TRBV12-3 or TRBV12-4 to TRBJ2-1, with 13 bases lining up with TRBD2. The V and J ends lost 8 bases and 8 bases, in that order; junction bases with no gene match: 12. This CDR3 region has 16 residues. CDR3 in amino acids: CASAPPHGLAGDEQFF. In DNA, the CDR3 is TGTGCCAGCGCCCCCCCCCACGGACTAGCGGGGGATGAGCAGTTCTTC.

The rearrangement uses TRBV6-4 and TRBJ2-2, with 8 positions matching TRBD1. V lost 6 bases to trimming and J lost 7 bases; unmatched junction nucleotides: 7. Germline V gene data show CDR1 as MRHNA and CDR2 as SNTAGT. The CDR3 runs 14 residues. The CDR3 DNA is TGTGCCAGCAGAGTGGACAGGGCAGGCGGGGAGCTGTTTTTT. Its translation: CASRVDRAGGELFF.

The chain recombines TRBV4-3 with TRBJ2-1; the D is unclear. Germline CDR1 reads LGHNA; CDR2 reads YSLEER. The CDR3 contains 15 residues. The V gene lost 0 bases and the J gene lost 2 bases, with 8 bases spanning the gap. The CDR3 loop reads CASSQDGDPYNEQFF. The CDR3 DNA sequence: TGCGCCAGCAGCCAAGATGGTGACCCCTACAATGAGCAGTTCTTC.

V and J are TRBV7-8 and TRBJ2-1, with D hard to call. V was shortened by 6 bases and J by 0 bases, with 9 bases between the two germline ends. The CDR3 is 14 amino acids. CDR1 and CDR2 (germline): SGHVS, FQNEAQ. CDR3 amino acids: CASSRVSSYNEQFF. For the CDR3, the DNA is TGTGCCAGCAGTCGAGTGAGCTCCTACAATGAGCAGTTCTTC. The full variable domain, in which reference TRBV7-8 and TRBJ2-1 provide the parts outside the CDR3, is GAGVSQSPRYKVAKRGQDVALRCDPISGHVSLFWYQQALGQGPEFLTYFQNEAQLDKSGLPSDRFFAERPEGSVSTLKIQRTQQEDSAVYLCASSRVSSYNEQFFGPGTRLTVL.

The rearrangement links TRBV11-1 to TRBJ2-7; a weak D match, TRBD1 (5 bases). Per germline, CDR1 SGHAT and CDR2 FQDESV (reference sequence). The CDR3 is made up of 14 amino acids. The ends were cut back, 4 bases at V and 0 bases at J, with 10 bases in the middle. The CDR3 loop reads CASSSTGYSYEQYF. CDR3 nucleotide sequence: TGTGCCAGCAGCTCCACAGGTTACTCCTACGAGCAGTACTTC.

The chain's CDR3 is CAISSLAGGRNTQYF. CDR3 nucleotide sequence: TGTGCCATCAGTTCACTAGCGGGGGGGAGAAATACGCAGTATTTT. The chain links TRBV10-3 to TRBJ2-3; the match to TRBD2 covers 13 bases. Germline V CDR1 and CDR2: ENHRY, SYGVKD. The trim removed 5 bases at V and 7 bases at J, leaving 6 bases unmatched. The CDR3 extends over 15 amino acids.

As to this clonotype: The germline gene is not matched at one end of the junction; a read error may be the cause. The J gene is TRBJ2-7, the V gene TRBV3-1; either TRBD1 or TRBD2 may supply D (5 bases each). Germline CDR1 is LGHDT and CDR2 is YNNKEL (reference sequence). There are 11 residues in the CDR3. The CDR3 nucleotides read TGTGCCAGCAGCCAAGGTGGGACGGAGGACTTC. It codes for CASSQGGTEDF.

The chain employs TRBV5-4 and TRBJ2-3; 13 bases align to TRBD2. The ends lost 3 bases at V and 5 bases at J; junction bases unmatched: 9. Germline V CDR1 and CDR2: SGHNT, YYREEE (reference sequence). The CDR3 loop spans 17 amino acids. The DNA for the CDR3 is TGTGCCAGCAGCTCCCCACCCCGGACTAGCGGGGGAGATACGCAGTATTTT. The encoded protein is CASSSPPRTSGGDTQYF.

The chain joins TRBV11-1 to TRBJ2-7; TRBD2 agrees at 8 bases. The V and J ends lost 5 bases and 4 bases, in that order; junction bases with no gene match: 7. The CDR3 consists of 14 residues. Per the germline V gene, CDR1 is SGHAT and CDR2 is FQDESV (reference sequence). Here the CDR3 reads CASSLTSGPYEQYF. The CDR3 DNA sequence: TGTGCCAGCAGCCTTACTAGCGGCCCATACGAGCAGTACTTC.

Of note for this clonotype: At one end the junction does not follow the germline gene, possibly because of a read error. The gene calls are TRBV7-7 and TRBJ2-3; perhaps TRBD1 as D (5 bases). This CDR3 region has 15 residues. Germline V gives CDR1 SSHAT, CDR2 FNYEAQ (reference sequence). The CDR3 DNA follows: TGTGCTAGCAGCTTAGGGCAGGGAAGCACAGATACGCAGTATTTT. This encodes CASSLGQGSTDTQYF. The full variable domain, completed using reference TRBV7-7 and TRBJ2-3, is GAGVSQSPRYKVTKRGQDVTLRCDPISSHATLYWYQQALGQGPEFLTYFNYEAQPDKSGLPSDRFSAERPEGSISTLTIQRTEQRDSAMYRCASSLGQGSTDTQYFGPGTRLTVL.

The genes are TRBV27 and TRBJ2-7, with a weak D call TRBD1 (6 bases). Germline lookup yields CDR1 MNHEY and CDR2 SMNVEV (reference sequence). V was shortened by 2 bases and J by 3 bases, with 11 bases between the two germline ends. The CDR3 extends over 14 amino acids. This chain's CDR3 is CASSLLGQSYEQYF. The CDR3 nucleotides read TGTGCCAGCAGTTTACTAGGACAGAGCTACGAGCAGTACTTC.